The 26 T cell receptor beta chains in this list originate from one sample, sequenced in a study of response to subunit inactivated influenza vaccine. TCRdb processed the RT-PCR reads anew with MiXCR; each CDR3 protein has one entry. This sample carries hundreds of thousands of distinct CDR3 sequences, around 15% of them seen once, and the ten largest clones take 6% to 9.5%. The specimen was PBMCs from blood, collected 14 to 15 days before vaccination. The receptors here all came from a man aged 50 to 60 who received an inactivated influenza vaccine.

This clonotype has a handful of counts. This chain links TRBV2 with TRBJ2-3; D is ambiguous. Germline assignment: CDR1 SNHLY and CDR2 FYNNEI. The CDR3 is 15 amino acids. V lost 4 bases and J 5 bases, leaving 16 bases between the germline ends. This CDR3 reads CASSATPSWGDTQYF. CDR3 coding DNA: TGTGCCAGCAGTGCCACCCCTTCGTGGGGAGATACGCAGTATTTT.

The chain combines TRBV28 with TRBJ2-7, with 11 nucleotides matching TRBD2. The V segment lost 7 bases and the J segment 4 bases; nucleotides outside the gene matches: 3. Germline V lookup: CDR1 MDHEN, CDR2 SYDVKM. The CDR3 sequence is 13 residues long. In DNA, the CDR3 is TGTGCCAGCACCGGACTAGCGGGTTACGAGCAGTACTTC. Amino acid sequence: CASTGLAGYEQYF.

The table lists this clonotype with a few counts. The V gene is TRBV5-1, the J gene TRBJ2-5; TRBD2 agrees at 7 bases. The germline CDR1 and CDR2 sequences are SGHRS and YFSETQ. There are 15 residues in the CDR3. V shed 4 bases, J shed 3 bases, and the junction held 9 bases outside the gene matches. The CDR3 loop is CASSPGGGSKETQYF. The CDR3 region has the DNA TGCGCCAGCAGCCCCGGGGGAGGGTCAAAAGAGACCCAGTACTTC.

This chain uses TRBV7-6 with TRBJ2-5; tentatively, D is TRBD1 (6 bases). Trimming left V 4 bases short and J 4 bases short, with 10 bases between. There are 13 residues in the CDR3. Germline CDR1 is SGHVS and CDR2 is FNYEAQ. The CDR3 coding sequence is TGTGCCAGCAGCTACGACAGGCTAGAGACCCAGTACTTC. It encodes CASSYDRLETQYF.

The chain joins TRBV27 to TRBJ2-7; 10 nucleotides line up with TRBD2. The CDR3 sequence is 18 residues long. After removal of 4 bases from V and 5 bases from J, the junction contained 17 bases not matched to a gene. The germline CDR1 and CDR2 sequences are MNHEY and SMNVEV (reference sequence). The CDR3 here is CASSCQRPLAGGSNEQYF. The CDR3 nucleotides read TGTGCCAGCAGTTGCCAGAGACCCTTAGCGGGAGGATCCAACGAGCAGTACTTC.

V is TRBV6-5 and J is TRBJ1-2, with D uncertain. Germline V gives CDR1 MNHEY, CDR2 SVGAGI. The CDR3 is 16 residues long. V gave up 0 bases and J gave up 4 bases, with 15 bases separating them. CDR3 nucleotides: TGTGCCAGCAGTTACTCAGGCTGGGGTCAGATCTATGGCTACACCTTC. It encodes CASSYSGWGQIYGYTF.

This clonotype came up a few times. This chain uses TRBV6-5 with TRBJ1-4; TRBD1 aligns across 10 bases. The CDR3 runs to 15 residues. Trimming took 4 bases from V and 7 from J; bases not matched to a gene: 6. Germline V gives CDR1 MNHEY, CDR2 SVGAGI. CDR3: CASSSLGQGSEKLFF. The CDR3 nucleotides read TGTGCCAGCAGTTCCCTGGGACAGGGGAGTGAAAAACTGTTTTTT.

This sequence joins TRBV11-2 and TRBJ1-1; 8 bases line up with TRBD1. The CDR3 sequence is 14 residues long. Germline V gene sequence: CDR1 SGHAT, CDR2 FQNNGV. The V gene end was trimmed by 3 bases and the J gene end by 5 bases; junction bases not matched to a gene: 5. The CDR3 DNA reads TGTGCCAGCAGCTTCCAAGGGGACAGGACTGAAGCTTTCTTT. Its protein is CASSFQGDRTEAFF.

V and J are TRBV7-2 and TRBJ2-1; D gene uncertain. Trimming shortened V by 1 base and J by 3 bases, and 10 bases separated the two germline ends. Per the germline V gene, CDR1 is SGHTA and CDR2 is FQGNSA. The CDR3 has 15 amino acids. CDR3 bases: TGTGCCAGCAGCTTAGGCCCGACGGGCTACAATGAGCAGTTCTTC. It codes for CASSLGPTGYNEQFF. The full variable domain, in which reference TRBV7-2 and TRBJ2-1 provide the parts outside the CDR3, is GAGVSQSPSNKVTEKGKDVELRCDPISGHTALYWYRQSLGQGLEFLIYFQGNSAPDKSGLPSDRFSAERTGGSVSTLTIQRTQQEDSAVYLCASSLGPTGYNEQFFGPGTRLTVL.

This clonotype was picked up one time. The rearrangement links TRBV11-2 to TRBJ2-2; D remains ambiguous. Looked up from germline, CDR1 is SGHAT and CDR2 is FQNNGV. The CDR3 loop spans 17 amino acids. V was cut by 1 base and J by 1 base, with 13 bases left in between. The CDR3 coding sequence is TGTGCCAGCAGCTTAGTCTTGTGGCAGCTGAACACCGGGGAGCTGTTTTTT. Translation: CASSLVLWQLNTGELFF. The full variable domain, rest sourced from reference TRBV11-2 and TRBJ2-2, is EAGVAQSPRYKIIEKRQSVAFWCNPISGHATLYWYQQILGQGPKLLIQFQNNGVVDDSQLPKDRFSAERLKGVDSTLKIQPAKLEDSAVYLCASSLVLWQLNTGELFFGEGSRLTVL.

This clonotype was picked up a small number of times. The chain recombines TRBV28 with TRBJ1-5; D unclear. V lost 1 base and J 0 bases, leaving 4 bases between the germline ends. CDR3 size: 14 residues. Germline CDR1 is MDHEN and CDR2 is SYDVKM. This CDR3 is CASSLLVSNQPQHF. The DNA for the CDR3 is TGTGCCAGCAGTTTATTGGTTAGCAATCAGCCCCAGCATTTT.

The V and J genes are TRBV27 and TRBJ2-6; 12 nucleotides line up with TRBD2. This CDR3 contains 17 residues. Losses at the gene ends were 5 bases for V and 1 base for J; bases not matched to a gene: 3. The V gene's germline CDR1 is MNHEY and CDR2 SMNVEV (reference sequence). CDR3 sequence: CASSRLAGVSGANVLTF. The DNA for the CDR3 is TGTGCCAGCAGTCGACTAGCGGGAGTTTCTGGGGCCAACGTCCTGACTTTC.

This chain links TRBV20-1 with TRBJ2-7; 11 bases agree with TRBD2. V was pared by 5 bases and J by 0 bases, with 9 bases of the junction left unmatched. Germline CDR1 DFQATT, CDR2 SNEGSKA (reference sequence). This CDR3 region has 16 residues. The CDR3 nucleotides are TGCAGTGCTCCTTCACTAGCGGGAGATTACTCCTACGAGCAGTACTTC. This encodes CSAPSLAGDYSYEQYF.

The rearrangement uses TRBV20-1 and TRBJ1-5; 10 bases are a match to TRBD1. Looked up from germline, CDR1 is DFQATT and CDR2 is SNEGSKA (reference sequence). CDR3 length: 14 amino acids. V was clipped by 6 bases and J by 2 bases; unmatched bases: 4. The DNA for the CDR3 is TGCAGTGCGGCCGGGACAGGGGGCAATCAGCCCCAGCATTTT. Protein: CSAAGTGGNQPQHF.

This chain uses TRBV4-2 with TRBJ2-5; no reliable D call. The CDR3 spans 14 residues. Trimming took off 0 bases at V and 4 bases at J, with 9 bases between the two ends. CDR1 is LGHNA and CDR2 is YNFKEQ in the germline V gene. The CDR3 loop is CASSQEKLRETQYF. CDR3 sequence (DNA): TGTGCCAGCAGCCAAGAAAAGCTGCGAGAGACCCAGTACTTC.

In this sample, this clonotype turned up a few times. The rearrangement joins TRBV12-3 or TRBV12-4 to TRBJ1-5, with TRBD1 as a possible D gene (6 bases). V lost 1 base, J lost 5 bases, and 12 bases lay in between. The CDR3 spans 15 residues. CDR3 in DNA: TGTGCCAGCAGTTTAGGACCTAACAGGGATCAGCCCCAGCATTTT. Its protein is CASSLGPNRDQPQHF.

This clonotype has a handful of counts. The chain is built from TRBV7-3 and TRBJ2-6; D is unresolved. Trimming left V 5 bases short and J 4 bases short, with 12 bases between. Germline-derived CDR1 and CDR2 are SGHTA and FQGTGA. CDR3 size: 15 residues. The CDR3 DNA is TGTGCCAGCAGCCCCCAGTTAGGGGGGGCCAACGTCCTGACTTTC. Translation gives CASSPQLGGANVLTF.

This clonotype has more than one count but fewer than ten. The chain joins TRBV9 to TRBJ2-1, with a tentative D call TRBD1 (5 bases). Trimming took off 0 bases at V and 2 bases at J, with 9 bases between the two ends. This CDR3 has 15 amino acids. Germline V CDR1 and CDR2: SGDLS, YYNGEE. The CDR3 DNA reads TGTGCCAGCAGCGTAGCAGGGTCCACCTACAATGAGCAGTTCTTC. Translating it yields CASSVAGSTYNEQFF.

Turning to this clonotype: The junction does not match germline at one end; this may be a read error. The chain is built from TRBV6-1 and TRBJ2-3; 8 nucleotides line up with TRBD2. Per the germline V gene, CDR1 is MNHNS and CDR2 is SASEGT. This CDR3 has 14 amino acids. The CDR3 DNA is TGTGCCAGCAGTCAAGCGACTAGCGTGGATACGCAGTATTTT. This encodes CASSQATSVDTQYF.

J is TRBJ2-7 and V is TRBV12-3 or TRBV12-4; 8 nucleotides line up with TRBD2. The CDR3 has 15 amino acids. V lost 6 bases and J lost 0; bases outside the gene matches: 7. The CDR3 coding sequence is TGTGCCAGCAGCCGGGGGGGGGTTTCCTCCTACGAGCAGTACTTC. Translating gives CASSRGGVSSYEQYF.

This clonotype was counted many times. The rearrangement joins TRBV7-9 to TRBJ1-1; 8 positions match TRBD1. Per the germline V gene, CDR1 is SEHNR and CDR2 is FQNEAQ (reference sequence). V gave up 4 bases and J gave up 2 bases; unmatched junction bases: 6. The CDR3 runs to 15 residues. For the CDR3, the DNA is TGTGCCAGCAGCTCGGACAGGGATCTTAACACTGAAGCTTTCTTT. Its translation: CASSSDRDLNTEAFF.

The table lists this clonotype with a few counts. The chain carries TRBV4-3 and TRBJ2-7; possibly TRBD2 for D (6 bases). Germline CDR1 reads LGHNA; CDR2 reads YSLEER. The CDR3 length is 13 residues. V was trimmed by 3 bases and J by 5 bases, leaving 11 bases between them. CDR3 region: CASSQSGLHEQYF. CDR3 sequence (DNA): TGCGCCAGCAGCCAGTCGGGACTTCACGAGCAGTACTTC.

This clonotype was seen ten or more times. This chain links TRBV10-3 with TRBJ2-5; D not resolved. Trimming removed 4 bases from V and 4 bases from J, with 10 bases in between. CDR3 length: 13 amino acids. Germline loops: CDR1 ENHRY, CDR2 SYGVKD. The CDR3 DNA reads TGTGCCATCAGTGCCGCGGTCGGAGAGACCCAGTACTTC. Its translation: CAISAAVGETQYF.

As for this clonotype: The junction and the germline gene differ at one end; a read error may be behind it. This chain links TRBV5-1 with TRBJ2-3, with 9 bases fitting TRBD1. The CDR3 spans 16 residues. Germline loops: CDR1 SGHRS, CDR2 YFSETQ. DNA for the CDR3: TGCGCCACCAGCTTGCCGGGACAGGGAAGCACAGATACGCAGTATTTT. Protein sequence: CATSLPGQGSTDTQYF.

The rearrangement links TRBV7-9 to TRBJ2-7; D gene uncertain. V was shortened by 0 bases and J by 6 bases, with 9 bases between the two germline ends. CDR1 is SEHNR, CDR2 FQNEAQ, per germline (reference sequence). The CDR3 is 13 residues long. The CDR3, as DNA: TGTGCCAGCAGCTTAGCGTCGCGAGCCGAGCAGTACTTC. The encoded protein is CASSLASRAEQYF. The full variable domain, completed using reference TRBV7-9 and TRBJ2-7, is DTGVSQNPRHKITKRGQNVTFRCDPISEHNRLYWYRQTLGQGPEFLTYFQNEAQLEKSRLLSDRFSAERPKGSFSTLEIQRTEQGDSAMYLCASSLASRAEQYFGPGTRLTVT.

This rearrangement joins TRBV15 to TRBJ2-5, with 7 bases that match TRBD2. The V gene's germline CDR1 is LNHNV and CDR2 YYDKDF (reference sequence). V dropped 2 bases and J dropped 3; count of bases not matched to a gene: 0. The CDR3 is 13 amino acids. CDR3 protein: CATSRLAEETQYF. CDR3 DNA sequence: TGTGCCACCAGCAGACTAGCGGAAGAGACCCAGTACTTC.